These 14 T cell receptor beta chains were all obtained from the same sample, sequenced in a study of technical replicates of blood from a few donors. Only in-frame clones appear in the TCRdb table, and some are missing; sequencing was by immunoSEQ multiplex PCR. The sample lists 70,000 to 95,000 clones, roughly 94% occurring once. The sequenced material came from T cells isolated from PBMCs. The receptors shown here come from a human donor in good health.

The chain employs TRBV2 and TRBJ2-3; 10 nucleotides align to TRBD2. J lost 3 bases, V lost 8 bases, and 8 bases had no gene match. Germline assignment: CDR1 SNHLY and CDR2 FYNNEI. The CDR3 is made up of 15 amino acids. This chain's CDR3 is CASLPLAGRTDTQYF. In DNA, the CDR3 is TGTGCCAGCCTGCCACTAGCGGGGAGAACAGATACGCAGTATTTT.

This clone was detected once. CDR3 region: CATSGRGNTEAFF. In DNA form, the CDR3 reads TGTGCCACCAGCGGCAGGGGAAACACTGAAGCTTTCTTT. The gene calls are TRBV15 and TRBJ1-1; possible D gene TRBD1, 6 bases. The germline V gene has CDR1 LNHNV and CDR2 YYDKDF (reference sequence). CDR3 length: 13 amino acids. Trimming left V 5 bases short and J 2 bases short, with 9 bases between.

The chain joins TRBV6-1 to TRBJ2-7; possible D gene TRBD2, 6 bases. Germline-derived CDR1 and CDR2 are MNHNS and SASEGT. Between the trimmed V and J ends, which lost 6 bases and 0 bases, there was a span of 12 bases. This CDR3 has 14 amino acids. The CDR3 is CASREQDYSYEQYF. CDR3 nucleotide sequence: TGTGCCAGCAGAGAACAGGACTACTCCTACGAGCAGTACTTC.

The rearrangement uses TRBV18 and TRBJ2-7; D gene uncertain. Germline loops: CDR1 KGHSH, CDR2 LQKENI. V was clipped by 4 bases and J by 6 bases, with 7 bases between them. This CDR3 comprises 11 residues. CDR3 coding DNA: TGTGCCAGCTCACTAGTACGCGAGCAGTACTTC. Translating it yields CASSLVREQYF.

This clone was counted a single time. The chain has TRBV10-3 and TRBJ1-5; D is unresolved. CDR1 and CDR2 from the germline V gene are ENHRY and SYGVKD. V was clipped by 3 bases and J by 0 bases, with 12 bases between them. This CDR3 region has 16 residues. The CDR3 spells CAISDVSGYSNQPQHF. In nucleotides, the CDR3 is TGTGCCATCAGTGACGTGTCGGGGTATAGCAATCAGCCCCAGCATTTT.

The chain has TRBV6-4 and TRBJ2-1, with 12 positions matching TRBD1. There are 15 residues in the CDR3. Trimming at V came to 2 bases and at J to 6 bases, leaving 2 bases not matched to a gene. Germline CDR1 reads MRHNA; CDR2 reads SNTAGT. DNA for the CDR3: TGTGCCAGCAGTGACGGGACAGGGGGCGTCAATGAGCAGTTCTTC. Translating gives CASSDGTGGVNEQFF.

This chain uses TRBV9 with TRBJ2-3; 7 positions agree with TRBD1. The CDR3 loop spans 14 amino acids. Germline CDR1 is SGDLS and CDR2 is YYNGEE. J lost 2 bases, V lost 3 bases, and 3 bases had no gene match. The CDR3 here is CASSAGQYTDTQYF. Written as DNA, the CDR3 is TGTGCCAGCAGCGCGGGACAGTACACAGATACGCAGTATTTT.

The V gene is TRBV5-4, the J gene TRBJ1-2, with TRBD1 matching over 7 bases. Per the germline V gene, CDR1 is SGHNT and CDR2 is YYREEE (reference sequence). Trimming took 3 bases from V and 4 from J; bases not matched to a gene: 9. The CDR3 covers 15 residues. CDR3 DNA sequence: TGTGCCAGCAGCTCGGGGGACAGTAGAATCTATGGCTACACCTTC. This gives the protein CASSSGDSRIYGYTF. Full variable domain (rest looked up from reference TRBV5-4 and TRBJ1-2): ETGVTQSPTHLIKTRGQQVTLRCSSQSGHNTVSWYQQALGQGPQFIFQYYREEENGRGNFPPRFSGLQFPNYSSELNVNALELDDSALYLCASSSGDSRIYGYTFGSGTRLTVV.

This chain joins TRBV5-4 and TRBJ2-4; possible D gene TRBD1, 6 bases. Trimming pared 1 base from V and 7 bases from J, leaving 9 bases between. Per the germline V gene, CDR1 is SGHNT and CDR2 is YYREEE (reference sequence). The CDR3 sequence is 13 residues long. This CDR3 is CASSLTGQNIQYF. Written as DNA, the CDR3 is TGTGCCAGCAGCTTGACAGGGCAGAACATTCAGTACTTC.

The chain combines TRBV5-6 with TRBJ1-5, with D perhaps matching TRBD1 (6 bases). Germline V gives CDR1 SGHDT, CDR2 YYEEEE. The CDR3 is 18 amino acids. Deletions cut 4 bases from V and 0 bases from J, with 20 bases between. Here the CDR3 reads CASSRQGRQEYSNQPQHF. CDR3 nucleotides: TGTGCCAGCAGCCGCCAAGGGAGACAGGAATATAGCAATCAGCCCCAGCATTTT.

CDR3 amino acids: CASSLSGQGYDEQFF. Written as DNA, the CDR3 is TGCGCCAGCAGCTTGTCGGGACAGGGGTACGATGAGCAGTTCTTC. The chain combines TRBV5-1 with TRBJ2-1, with TRBD1 matching 10 bases. Germline trimming cut 1 base from V and 8 bases from J; bases unmatched to any gene: 6. The CDR3 loop spans 15 amino acids. Per germline, CDR1 SGHRS and CDR2 YFSETQ. Full variable domain (outside the CDR3, taken from reference TRBV5-1 and TRBJ2-1): KAGVTQTPRYLIKTRGQQVTLSCSPISGHRSVSWYQQTPGQGLQFLFEYFSETQRNKGNFPGRFSGRQFSNSRSEMNVSTLELGDSALYLCASSLSGQGYDEQFFGPGTRLTVL.

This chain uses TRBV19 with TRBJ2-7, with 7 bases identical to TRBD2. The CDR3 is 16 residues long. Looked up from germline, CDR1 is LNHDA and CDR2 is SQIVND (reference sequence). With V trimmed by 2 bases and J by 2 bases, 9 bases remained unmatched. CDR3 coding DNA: TGTGCCAGTAGTATAAAATCTAGCGCGGGAGCCTACGAGCAGTACTTC. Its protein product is CASSIKSSAGAYEQYF.

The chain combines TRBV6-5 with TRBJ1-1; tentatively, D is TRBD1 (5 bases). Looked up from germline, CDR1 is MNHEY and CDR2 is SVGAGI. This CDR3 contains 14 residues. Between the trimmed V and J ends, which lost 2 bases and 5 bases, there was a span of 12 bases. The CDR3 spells CASSYEGVKTEAFF. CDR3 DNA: TGTGCCAGCAGTTACGAAGGGGTAAAGACTGAAGCTTTCTTT.

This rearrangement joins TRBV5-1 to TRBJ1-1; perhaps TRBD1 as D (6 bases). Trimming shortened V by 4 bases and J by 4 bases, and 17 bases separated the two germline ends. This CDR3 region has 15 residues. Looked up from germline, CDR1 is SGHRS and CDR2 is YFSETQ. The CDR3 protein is CASSPVLGATTEAFF. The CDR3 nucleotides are TGCGCCAGCAGCCCGGTTCTGGGGGCAACCACTGAAGCTTTCTTT.